This is a list of T cell receptor beta chains from one sample in a study of shared clonotypes between healthy human individuals. Data came from immunoSEQ multiplex PCR; TCRdb stores just in-frame clones and leaves some out. The data hold around 560,000 clones, with approximately 95% observed a single time. Sequenced sample: naive CD8+ T cells sorted from blood. These receptor sequences come from a woman under 40 in good health. Each CDR3 is given with its conserved first and last residue. Each record gives: CDR3 length, clone size, J gene, D gene, V gene, CDR3 protein, CDR3 DNA. D genes are given only for firm matches. Size is omitted from some rows. Given values are once, few, many or a class for expanded clones.

>15|NA|TRBJ1-4|NA|TRBV27
CASSLSWGTNEKLFF
TGTGCCAGCAGTTTAAGTTGGGGGACTAATGAAAAACTGTTTTTT
>14|NA|TRBJ1-1|NA|TRBV7-9
CASTLTGRYTEAFF
TGTGCCAGCACCCTAACAGGTCGGTACACTGAAGCTTTCTTT
>15|NA|TRBJ2-1|NA|TRBV14
CASSQDFGVYNEQFF
TGTGCCAGCAGCCAAGACTTCGGTGTCTACAATGAGCAGTTCTTC
>13|NA|TRBJ1-1|NA|TRBV10-3
CAISDSHRTEAFF
TGTGCCATCAGTGACTCCCACAGGACTGAAGCTTTCTTT
>14|NA|TRBJ1-2|NA|TRBV25-1
CATRDQGPIYGYTF
TGTGCCACCAGGGACCAGGGACCAATTTATGGCTACACCTTC
>14|NA|TRBJ2-1|TRBD1|TRBV28
CASGGRGPYNEQFF
TGTGCCAGCGGCGGCAGGGGGCCCTACAATGAGCAGTTCTTC
>14|NA|TRBJ2-7|NA|TRBV28
CASIHSQQGYEQYF
TGTGCCAGCATCCACAGCCAGCAGGGCTACGAGCAGTACTTC
>18|NA|TRBJ2-5|TRBD2|TRBV4-1
CASSLDLGTSGKQETQYF
TGCGCCAGCAGCCTAGACCTGGGGACTAGCGGGAAACAAGAGACCCAGTACTTC
>17|NA|TRBJ2-7|NA|TRBV11-2
CASSLGGRASENYEQYF
TGTGCCAGCAGCTTAGGAGGGCGGGCTAGCGAAAACTACGAGCAGTACTTC
>14|NA|TRBJ2-1|TRBD1|TRBV2
CASSSDRGYNEQFF
TGTGCCAGCAGTTCGGACAGGGGCTACAATGAGCAGTTCTTC
>16|NA|TRBJ2-1|NA|TRBV7-9
CASSDLSTGSYNEQFF
TGTGCCAGCAGCGACCTTTCTACAGGGTCATACAATGAGCAGTTCTTC
>13|once|TRBJ2-7|NA|TRBV5-4
CASSLARGYEQYF
TGTGCCAGCAGCTTGGCCCGGGGGTACGAGCAGTACTTC
>16|NA|TRBJ2-7|TRBD2|TRBV2
CASSGLAGANWSEQYF
TGTGCCAGCAGCGGACTAGCGGGAGCTAACTGGAGTGAGCAGTACTTC
>15|NA|TRBJ2-7|NA|TRBV5-1
CASSPPHRTTYEQYF
TGCGCCAGCAGCCCCCCACATCGGACTACCTACGAGCAGTACTTC
>16|NA|TRBJ2-2|TRBD2|TRBV5-1
CASSLRTSGNTGELFF
TGCGCCAGCAGCTTGCGGACTAGCGGGAACACCGGGGAGCTGTTTTTT
>16|NA|TRBJ2-1|TRBD2|TRBV7-8
CASSYIYSGRAGEQFF
TGTGCCAGCAGCTACATATACAGCGGGAGGGCGGGGGAGCAGTTCTTC
>15|NA|TRBJ2-3|TRBD2|TRBV9
CASSPSGRADGTQYF
TGTGCCAGCAGCCCCAGCGGGAGGGCCGATGGTACGCAGTATTTT